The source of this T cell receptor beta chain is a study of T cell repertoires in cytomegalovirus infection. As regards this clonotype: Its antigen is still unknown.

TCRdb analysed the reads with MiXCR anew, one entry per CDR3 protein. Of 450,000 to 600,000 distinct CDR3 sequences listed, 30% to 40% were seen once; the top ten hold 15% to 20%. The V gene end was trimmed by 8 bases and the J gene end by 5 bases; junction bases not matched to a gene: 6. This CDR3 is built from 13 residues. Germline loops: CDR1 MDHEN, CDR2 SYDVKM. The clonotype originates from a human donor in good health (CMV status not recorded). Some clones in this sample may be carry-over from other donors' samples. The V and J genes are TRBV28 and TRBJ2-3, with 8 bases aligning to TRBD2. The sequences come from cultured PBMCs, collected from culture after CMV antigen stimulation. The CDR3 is CASGAGVGDTQYF. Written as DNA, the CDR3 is TGTGCCAGCGGAGCGGGAGTTGGAGATACGCAGTATTTT.